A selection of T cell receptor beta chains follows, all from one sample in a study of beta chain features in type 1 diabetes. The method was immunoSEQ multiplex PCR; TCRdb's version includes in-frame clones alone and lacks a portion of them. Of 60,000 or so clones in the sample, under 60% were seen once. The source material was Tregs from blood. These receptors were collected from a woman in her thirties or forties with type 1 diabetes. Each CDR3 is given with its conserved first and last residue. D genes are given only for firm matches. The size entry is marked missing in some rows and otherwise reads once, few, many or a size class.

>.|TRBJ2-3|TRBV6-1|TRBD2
CAGSVMAGGRDTQYF
TGTGCCGGCAGTGTTATGGCGGGGGGGAGAGATACGCAGTATTTT
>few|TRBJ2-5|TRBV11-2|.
CASSLSFQETQYF
TGTGCCAGCAGCTTATCATTCCAAGAGACCCAGTACTTC
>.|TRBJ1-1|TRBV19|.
CASSIVGSGTEAFF
TGTGCCAGTAGTATAGTCGGGAGTGGCACTGAAGCTTTCTTT
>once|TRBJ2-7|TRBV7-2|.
CASSLVRVGEQYF
TGTGCCAGCAGCTTAGTTCGGGTAGGCGAGCAGTACTTC
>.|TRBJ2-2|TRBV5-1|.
CASSSGVSSTNTGELFF
TGCGCCAGCAGCTCGGGGGTCAGCTCTACGAACACCGGGGAGCTGTTTTTT
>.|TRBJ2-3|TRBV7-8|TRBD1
CASSPYRRTGTYGDTQYF
TGTGCCAGCAGCCCCTACCGACGGACAGGGACTTATGGAGATACGCAGTATTTT
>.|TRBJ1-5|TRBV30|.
CAWSARDQPQHF
TGTGCCTGGAGTGCTAGAGATCAGCCCCAGCATTTT
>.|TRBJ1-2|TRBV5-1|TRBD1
CASSPTGEGYGYTF
TGCGCCAGCAGCCCGACAGGGGAGGGCTATGGCTACACCTTC
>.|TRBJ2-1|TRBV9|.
CASSVESGGPWVEQFF
TGTGCCAGCAGCGTAGAGTCCGGCGGCCCCTGGGTTGAGCAGTTCTTC
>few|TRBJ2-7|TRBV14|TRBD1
CASSLWGQGRSEQYF
TGTGCCAGCAGCCTATGGGGACAGGGCAGGAGCGAGCAGTACTTC
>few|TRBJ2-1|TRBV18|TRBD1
CASSHARDRDNEQFF
TGTGCCAGCTCACATGCCCGGGACAGAGACAATGAGCAGTTCTTC
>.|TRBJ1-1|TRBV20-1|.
CSARARGAFF
TGCAGTGCTAGGGCACGCGGAGCTTTCTTT
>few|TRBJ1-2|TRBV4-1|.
CASSHPTGQGYGYTF
TGCGCCAGCAGCCACCCTACAGGGCAAGGGTATGGCTACACCTTC
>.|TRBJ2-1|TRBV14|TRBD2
CASSLRSGTSSTNEQFF
TGTGCCAGCAGCCTCCGCTCCGGGACTAGTTCTACCAATGAGCAGTTCTTC
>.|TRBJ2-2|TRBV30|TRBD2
CAWKSSGSNTGELFF
TGTGCCTGGAAATCTAGCGGGAGCAACACCGGGGAGCTGTTTTTT
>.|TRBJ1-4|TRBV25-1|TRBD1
CASSSYRGMNEKLFF
TGTGCCAGCAGTTCCTACAGGGGAATGAATGAAAAACTGTTTTTT
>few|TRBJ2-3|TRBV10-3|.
CAITPGGTDTQYF
TGTGCCATCACTCCGGGGGGCACAGATACGCAGTATTTT
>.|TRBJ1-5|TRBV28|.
CATLNSNQPQHF
TGTGCGACTCTTAATAGCAATCAGCCCCAGCATTTT
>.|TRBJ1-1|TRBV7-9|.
CASSLDTMDTEAFF
TGTGCCAGCAGCTTGGACACCATGGACACTGAAGCTTTCTTT
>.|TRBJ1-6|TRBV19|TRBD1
CASSTDRGSDSPLHF
TGTGCCAGTAGTACTGACAGGGGGTCGGATTCACCCCTCCACTTT
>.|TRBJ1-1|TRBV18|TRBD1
CASSPRGTGGLTEAFF
TGTGCCAGCTCACCACGCGGGACAGGGGGTCTCACTGAAGCTTTCTTT
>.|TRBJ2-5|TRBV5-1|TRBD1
CASSLGTGRILETQYF
TGCGCCAGCAGCTTGGGGACAGGTAGAATCCTAGAGACCCAGTACTTC
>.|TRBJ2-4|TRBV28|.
CASSARAVNIQYF
TGTGCCAGCAGTGCGAGGGCGGTAAACATTCAGTACTTC
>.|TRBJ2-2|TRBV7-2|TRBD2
CASSIGLAGGLYPGELFF
TGTGCCAGCAGCATAGGACTAGCGGGGGGGCTCTACCCCGGGGAGCTGTTTTTT
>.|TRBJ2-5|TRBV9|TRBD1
CASSPQGQGETQYF
TGTGCCAGCAGCCCTCAGGGACAGGGAGAGACCCAGTACTTC
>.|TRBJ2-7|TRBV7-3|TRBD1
CASSLNPGQGSEQYF
TGTGCCAGCAGTTTAAACCCGGGACAGGGCAGCGAGCAGTACTTC
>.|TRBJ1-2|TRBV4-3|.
CASSPGRRGDYGYTF
TGCGCCAGCAGCCCAGGAAGGCGGGGGGACTATGGCTACACCTTC
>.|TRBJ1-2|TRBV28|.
CASSLSGRIGYGYTF
TGTGCCAGCTCCCTCAGCGGTAGGATCGGCTATGGCTACACCTTC
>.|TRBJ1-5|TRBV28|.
CASSLGQPSNQPQHF
TGTGCCAGCAGTTTGGGGCAGCCTAGCAATCAGCCCCAGCATTTT
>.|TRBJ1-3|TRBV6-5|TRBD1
CASTIGQGTRNTIYF
TGTGCCAGCACCATAGGACAGGGCACTAGAAACACCATATATTTT
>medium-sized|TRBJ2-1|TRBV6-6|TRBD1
CASSSARGQGYNEQFF
TGTGCCAGCAGTTCGGCAAGGGGACAGGGGTACAATGAGCAGTTCTTC
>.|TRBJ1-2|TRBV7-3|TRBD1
CASSLKKGAGINGYTF
TGTGCCAGCAGCTTAAAAAAGGGGGCAGGAATAAATGGCTACACCTTC
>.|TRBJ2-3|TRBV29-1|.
CSVGLVGDTQYF
TGCAGCGTTGGACTAGTAGGCGATACGCAGTATTTT